The entry that follows covers one TCR beta chain sequence. Sequencing was performed with immunoSEQ multiplex PCR; in TCRdb, only in-frame clones are kept and a portion is missing. This sample carries approximately 200,000 clones, 90% to 95% of them seen once, and the ten largest clones take 0.76%. This sample stems from a study of blood T cell repertoires in COVID-19. The TCR comes from a man aged 25-45 years with COVID-19, enrolled during active disease. Sequencing used peripheral blood.

CDR3 nucleotides: TGTGCCAGTAGCAGTAGCGGGGGACCAGCCTACGAGCAGTACTTC. Amino acids: CASSSSGGPAYEQYF. The chain is built from TRBV19 and TRBJ2-7; 9 bases agree with TRBD2. Germline lookup yields CDR1 LNHDA and CDR2 SQIVND (reference sequence). The V segment lost 6 bases and the J segment 2 bases; nucleotides outside the gene matches: 8. CDR3 length: 15 amino acids.